The T cell receptor (beta chain) described here comes from a study of blood T cell repertoires in COVID-19. The wider study: There were acute and convalescent COVID-19 samples, and they came from the United States, Italy and Spain. From T cells, B-cell-depleted T cells, or PBMCs came the material, which was cDNA or gDNA.

Authors' analysis steps: Scientists estimated how many nucleated cells there were by amplifying reference gene primers. Some clones are missing from TCRdb's copy, which holds only in-frame ones; the method was immunoSEQ multiplex PCR. V and J calls plus clone size are reproduced from that table; the DNA served to infer D and trimming. In the table there are 250,000 to 300,000 clones, approximately 91% of which are singletons. The sequence was collected from a middle-aged man with acute or convalescent COVID-19. Material: peripheral blood.

The CDR3 region is CASSPQRGLPKEQFF. The DNA for the CDR3 is TGTGCCAGCAGCCCACAGCGGGGCCTACCCAAGGAGCAGTTCTTC. The chain has TRBV7-2 and TRBJ2-1; 7 bases agree with TRBD2. V shed 5 bases, J shed 10 bases, and the junction held 14 bases outside the gene matches. This CDR3 spans 15 amino acids. The germline gives CDR1 SGHTA, CDR2 FQGNSA. The full variable domain, rest sourced from reference TRBV7-2 and TRBJ2-1, is GAGVSQSPSNKVTEKGKDVELRCDPISGHTALYWYRQSLGQGLEFLIYFQGNSAPDKSGLPSDRFSAERTGGSVSTLTIQRTQQEDSAVYLCASSPQRGLPKEQFFGPGTRLTVL.